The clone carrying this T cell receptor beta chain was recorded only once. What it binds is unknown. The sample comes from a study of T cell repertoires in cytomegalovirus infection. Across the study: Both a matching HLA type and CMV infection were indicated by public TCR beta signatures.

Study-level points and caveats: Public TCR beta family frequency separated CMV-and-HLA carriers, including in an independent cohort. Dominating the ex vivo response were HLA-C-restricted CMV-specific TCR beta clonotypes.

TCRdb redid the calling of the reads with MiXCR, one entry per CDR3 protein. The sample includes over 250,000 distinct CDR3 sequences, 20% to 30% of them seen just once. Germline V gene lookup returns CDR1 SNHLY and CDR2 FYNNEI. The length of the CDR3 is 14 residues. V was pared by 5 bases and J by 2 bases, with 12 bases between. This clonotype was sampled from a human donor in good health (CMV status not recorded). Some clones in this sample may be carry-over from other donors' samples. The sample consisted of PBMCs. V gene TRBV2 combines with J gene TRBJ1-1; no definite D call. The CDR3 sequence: CASSPFDGNTEAFF. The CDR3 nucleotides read TGTGCCAGCAGTCCCTTTGACGGAAACACTGAAGCTTTCTTT.